The 32 T cell receptor beta chains below were found in one sample sequenced in a study of shared clonotypes between healthy human individuals. The repertoire was sequenced with immunoSEQ multiplex PCR; TCRdb's copy has only in-frame clones and lacks some. The sample yields some 1 million clones, approximately 76% seen once. The sequencing input was memory CD4+ T cells sorted from blood. As to subset: CD45RA-negative fraction. Every receptor here comes from a young man in good health.

Comment on this clone: Other DNA sequences in the same sample also yield this CDR3. The chain couples TRBV7-2 to TRBJ2-1; no firm D call. V was clipped by 0 bases and J by 0 bases, with 9 bases between them. This CDR3 spans 16 amino acids. CDR1 SGHTA and CDR2 FQGNSA come from the germline V gene. DNA for the CDR3: TGTGCCAGCAGCTTAGCGGCTAGTAGCTCCTACAATGAGCAGTTCTTC. This sequence encodes CASSLAASSSYNEQFF.

The V gene is TRBV2, the J gene TRBJ2-2; D unclear. This CDR3 region has 12 residues. Germline-derived CDR1 and CDR2 are SNHLY and FYNNEI. Deletions cut 4 bases from V and 7 bases from J, with 7 bases between. The CDR3 DNA reads TGTGCCAGCAGTGTCGATGGCGGGGAGCTGTTTTTT. Translation: CASSVDGGELFF.

The table lists this clone with a few counts. The sample has other DNA sequences that encode this CDR3 too. The V call is TRBV9, the J call TRBJ1-5; 7 positions agree with TRBD1. Germline CDR1 and CDR2: SGDLS and YYNGEE. V trimming: 4 bases; J trimming: 7 bases; junction bases outside the gene matches: 8. This CDR3 is built from 14 residues. CDR3 sequence (DNA): TGTGCCAGCAGCCCACGACAGGGTAGCCAGCCCCAGCATTTT. Protein: CASSPRQGSQPQHF. The whole variable domain, remainder taken from reference TRBV9 and TRBJ1-5, is DSGVTQTPKHLITATGQRVTLRCSPRSGDLSVYWYQQSLDQGLQFLIQYYNGEERAKGNILERFSAQQFPDLHSELNLSSLELGDSALYFCASSPRQGSQPQHFGDGTRLSIL.

The genes are TRBV2 and TRBJ1-2; D unresolved. The CDR3 loop spans 13 amino acids. Trimming cost V 6 bases and J 2 bases, with 10 bases left between them. Per germline, CDR1 SNHLY and CDR2 FYNNEI. CDR3 in DNA: TGTGCCAGCAGCTCTACACAAAACTATGGCTACACCTTC. Its protein is CASSSTQNYGYTF.

V usage is TRBV9 and J usage is TRBJ1-1, with D hard to call. The CDR3 runs 14 residues. Germline loops: CDR1 SGDLS, CDR2 YYNGEE. The germline V and J ends were trimmed by 2 bases and 1 base, with 9 bases remaining between them. The CDR3 region has the DNA TGTGCCAGCAGCGTCTCACAAAAGAACACTGAAGCTTTCTTT. Encoded protein: CASSVSQKNTEAFF. The variable domain in full, completed from reference TRBV9 and TRBJ1-1, reads DSGVTQTPKHLITATGQRVTLRCSPRSGDLSVYWYQQSLDQGLQFLIQYYNGEERAKGNILERFSAQQFPDLHSELNLSSLELGDSALYFCASSVSQKNTEAFFGQGTRLTVV.

This clone was seen ten or more times. This chain uses TRBV11-2 with TRBJ2-7; tentatively, D is TRBD2 (5 bases). V dropped 4 bases and J dropped 3 bases, with 16 bases sitting between them. The CDR3 consists of 15 residues. CDR1 and CDR2 (germline): SGHAT, FQNNGV. The CDR3 sequence: CASSSRSLAGYEQYF. For the CDR3, the DNA is TGTGCCAGCAGCTCACGTAGCCTGGCGGGCTACGAGCAGTACTTC.

This chain links TRBV19 with TRBJ1-2; TRBD1 matches 7 bases. This CDR3 comprises 16 residues. The germline CDR1 and CDR2 sequences are LNHDA and SQIVND (reference sequence). The J segment lost 1 base and the V segment lost 5 bases, leaving 10 bases of the junction unmatched. DNA for the CDR3: TGTGCCAGTAGTTCGATGCAGGGGGGCTTTAACTATGGCTACACCTTC. Amino acids: CASSSMQGGFNYGYTF.

The chain links TRBV5-1 to TRBJ1-4; no clear D gene. V lost 0 bases and J 6 bases, leaving 12 bases between the germline ends. This CDR3 region has 15 residues. Looked up from germline, CDR1 is SGHRS and CDR2 is YFSETQ. The chain's CDR3 is CASSLEGEGYEKLFF. The CDR3 DNA follows: TGCGCCAGCAGCTTGGAGGGAGAGGGCTATGAAAAACTGTTTTTT.

This chain connects TRBV5-1 to TRBJ1-1; no clear D gene. The germline CDR1 and CDR2 sequences are SGHRS and YFSETQ. V gave up 1 base and J gave up 0 bases, with 4 bases separating them. The CDR3 length is 13 residues. CDR3 nucleotide sequence: TGCGCCAGCAGCTTGCTCATGAACACTGAAGCTTTCTTT. This sequence encodes CASSLLMNTEAFF.

As regards this clone: This specimen includes other DNA sequences encoding the same CDR3. The chain joins TRBV18 to TRBJ2-7; 12 bases line up with TRBD2. Trimming removed 6 bases from V and 3 bases from J; junction bases left unmatched: 3. CDR3 length: 14 residues. The germline V gene encodes CDR1 KGHSH and CDR2 LQKENI. The CDR3 reads CASSPSGGVYEQYF. The CDR3 DNA is TGTGCCAGCTCCCCTAGCGGGGGGGTCTACGAGCAGTACTTC.

This clone occurred once. This chain joins TRBV30 and TRBJ1-5; a weak D match, TRBD1 (6 bases). The CDR3 length is 13 residues. Trimming removed 2 bases from V and 7 bases from J, with 12 bases in between. Germline CDR1 reads GTSNPN; CDR2 reads SVGIG (reference sequence). The DNA of the CDR3 is TGTGCCTGGAGTCCAGCAGGGGCCCAGCCCCAGCATTTT. Its translation is CAWSPAGAQPQHF.

Ten or more counts support this clone. The chain uses TRBV6-1 and TRBJ2-1; the D is unclear. The CDR3 runs 11 residues. Looked up from germline, CDR1 is MNHNS and CDR2 is SASEGT. Trimming pared 6 bases from V and 7 bases from J, leaving 7 bases between. The DNA for the CDR3 is TGTGCCAGCAGCCTAAATAATGAGCAGTTCTTC. Translation gives CASSLNNEQFF.

Concerning this clone: This clone may be a read error of a much larger clone one base away. The same CDR3 is also encoded by other DNA sequences in this sample. The chain employs TRBV2 and TRBJ2-7; no firm D call. The V gene's germline CDR1 is SNHLY and CDR2 FYNNEI. V gave up 0 bases and J gave up 2 bases, with 8 bases separating them. The CDR3 consists of 14 residues. CDR3 residues: CASSEAGSTYEQYF. The CDR3 bases are TGTGCCAGCAGTGAAGCGGGAAGTACCTACGAGCAGTACTTC.

V usage is TRBV5-4 and J usage is TRBJ2-3; 12 positions match TRBD1. V lost 0 bases to trimming and J lost 4 bases; unmatched junction nucleotides: 3. Germline V gene lookup returns CDR1 SGHNT and CDR2 YYREEE (reference sequence). The CDR3 loop spans 16 amino acids. The CDR3 DNA is TGTGCCAGCAGCTTGGAGGGACAGGGGGCATCAGATACGCAGTATTTT. Translated, it gives CASSLEGQGASDTQYF.

This clone was observed a handful of times. The V and J genes are TRBV5-1 and TRBJ1-2, with D perhaps matching TRBD1 (6 bases). Germline CDR1 reads SGHRS; CDR2 reads YFSETQ. V lost 0 bases and J lost 4, with 10 bases in between. This CDR3 is 14 amino acids long. The CDR3 protein is CASSLGQATYGYTF. The CDR3 DNA is TGCGCCAGCAGCTTGGGACAGGCCACCTATGGCTACACCTTC.

This clone was seen once. The chain links TRBV4-1 to TRBJ2-7; D ambiguous. The CDR3 has 15 amino acids. The germline V gene has CDR1 MGHRA and CDR2 YSYEKL. V was shortened by 4 bases and J by 2 bases, with 15 bases between the two germline ends. Here the CDR3 reads CASSPRTNEPYEQYF. The CDR3 DNA reads TGCGCCAGCAGCCCCCGAACGAACGAGCCCTACGAGCAGTACTTC.

The chain carries TRBV7-9 and TRBJ2-7; 7 bases map to TRBD1. The J segment lost 6 bases and the V segment lost 4 bases, leaving 3 bases of the junction unmatched. Per germline, CDR1 SEHNR and CDR2 FQNEAQ (reference sequence). This CDR3 comprises 12 residues. The CDR3 sequence is CASSSRDSEQYF. DNA of the CDR3: TGTGCCAGCAGCTCCCGGGACAGCGAGCAGTACTTC.

CDR3 in amino acids: CASSGTGAYEQYF. DNA for the CDR3: TGTGCCAGCTCAGGTACAGGGGCCTACGAGCAGTACTTC. J is TRBJ2-7 and V is TRBV18; 7 bases align to TRBD1. The CDR3 contains 13 residues. V was clipped by 5 bases and J by 2 bases; unmatched bases: 3. Germline V CDR1 and CDR2: KGHSH, LQKENI.

This clone was counted between two and nine times. Here the CDR3 omits its conserved ending phenylalanine or tryptophan, so a read error is the likely source. Because the CDR3's place on the DNA is in doubt, the DNA is left out and the CDR3 is given as listed by TCRdb. This chain links TRBV6-1 with TRBJ2-7; TRBD2 was called by the table and not checked on the DNA. Germline CDR1 and CDR2: MNHNS and SASEGT. Counting both end residues, the CDR3 totals 12 amino acids. CDR3 amino acids: CASSDTRDSLFL.

The chain has TRBV6-1 and TRBJ2-3; 8 nucleotides agree with TRBD1. The V gene end was trimmed by 6 bases and the J gene end by 5 bases; junction bases not matched to a gene: 7. This CDR3 spans 14 amino acids. In germline, CDR1 is MNHNS, CDR2 SASEGT. CDR3 nucleotides: TGTGCCAGCAGGTCGGGACAGGTAGTAGATACGCAGTATTTT. Protein product: CASRSGQVVDTQYF.

The chain links TRBV4-1 to TRBJ2-4; TRBD2 might be the D (5 bases). Trimming shortened V by 0 bases and J by 0 bases, and 9 bases separated the two germline ends. The CDR3 contains 16 residues. Germline assignment: CDR1 MGHRA and CDR2 YSYEKL. The CDR3 spells CASSQDKGLAKNIQYF. As DNA, the CDR3 is TGCGCCAGCAGCCAAGATAAAGGACTAGCCAAAAACATTCAGTACTTC.

The chain joins TRBV7-2 to TRBJ2-5, with 9 bases matching TRBD2. CDR1 is SGHTA and CDR2 is FQGNSA in the germline V gene. The CDR3 length is 15 residues. V lost 7 bases to trimming and J lost 0 bases; unmatched junction nucleotides: 6. CDR3 protein: CASTRASGDQETQYF. CDR3 bases: TGTGCCAGCACCCGGGCTAGCGGGGACCAAGAGACCCAGTACTTC.

As for this clone: Within the sample, other DNA sequences also encode this same CDR3. The chain is built from TRBV5-1 and TRBJ2-1, with 7 positions matching TRBD2. J lost 7 bases, V lost 0 bases, and 4 bases had no gene match. CDR3 length equals 14 residues. Per the germline V gene, CDR1 is SGHRS and CDR2 is YFSETQ. The CDR3 sequence: CASSLGLAGNEQFF. The DNA for the CDR3 is TGCGCCAGCAGCTTGGGGTTAGCGGGTAATGAGCAGTTCTTC.

The chain couples TRBV6-1 to TRBJ1-1; the D gene is possibly TRBD1 (5 bases). CDR1 and CDR2 from the germline V gene are MNHNS and SASEGT. Between the trimmed V and J ends, which lost 4 bases and 1 base, there was a span of 10 bases. The CDR3 has 14 residues. CDR3 loop: CASSVRGPNTEAFF. In DNA, the CDR3 is TGTGCCAGCAGTGTCCGGGGACCGAACACTGAAGCTTTCTTT.

The chain is built from TRBV7-8 and TRBJ2-3, with D possibly matching TRBD1 (6 bases). This CDR3 comprises 16 residues. The V gene lost 7 bases and the J gene lost 0 bases, with 17 bases spanning the gap. Germline V gene data show CDR1 as SGHVS and CDR2 as FQNEAQ. CDR3 region: CASTYKADRSTDTQYF. In DNA, the CDR3 is TGTGCCAGCACTTACAAGGCCGACAGGAGCACAGATACGCAGTATTTT.

This clone showed up many times. J is TRBJ1-1 and V is TRBV18, with 7 bases aligning to TRBD1. V lost 3 bases and J lost 4; bases outside the gene matches: 5. CDR1 and CDR2 from the germline V gene are KGHSH and LQKENI. The CDR3 totals 14 residues. CDR3 nucleotides: TGTGCCAGCTCACCTGGACAGGACTCCACTGAAGCTTTCTTT. This translates into CASSPGQDSTEAFF.

The chain links TRBV6-1 to TRBJ2-5; D unclear. Looked up from germline, CDR1 is MNHNS and CDR2 is SASEGT. The CDR3 contains 13 residues. The V and J ends lost 1 base and 5 bases respectively, with 8 bases between them. CDR3: CASSEGMGETQYF. The CDR3 DNA reads as TGTGCCAGCAGTGAAGGGATGGGGGAGACCCAGTACTTC.

This chain links TRBV27 with TRBJ2-7, with 7 nucleotides matching TRBD2. The trim removed 3 bases at V and 4 bases at J, leaving 9 bases unmatched. Germline V gene sequence: CDR1 MNHEY, CDR2 SMNVEV (reference sequence). The CDR3 is 15 amino acids. The CDR3 sequence is CASSFLAALGYEQYF. CDR3 DNA: TGTGCCAGCAGTTTCCTAGCGGCCTTGGGATACGAGCAGTACTTC.

The gene calls are TRBV6-1 and TRBJ2-1; D is perhaps TRBD2 (6 bases). Trimming removed 2 bases from V and 8 bases from J, with 19 bases in between. The CDR3 extends over 16 amino acids. Germline CDR1 MNHNS, CDR2 SASEGT. The CDR3 sequence is CASSEMVQGGTDEQFF. DNA for the CDR3: TGTGCCAGCAGTGAAATGGTCCAGGGAGGTACGGATGAGCAGTTCTTC.

This clone was seen a handful of times. This rearrangement joins TRBV7-2 to TRBJ2-7; TRBD2 matches 10 bases. CDR1 is SGHTA and CDR2 is FQGNSA in the germline V gene. With V trimmed by 2 bases and J by 2 bases, 3 bases remained unmatched. The CDR3 is 15 amino acids. DNA for the CDR3: TGTGCCAGCAGCTTATCTAGCGGGAGTGCCTACGAGCAGTACTTC. Translating gives CASSLSSGSAYEQYF.

This clone was seen ten or more times. The V call is TRBV5-4, the J call TRBJ2-1; D gene uncertain. The germline V gene has CDR1 SGHNT and CDR2 YYREEE (reference sequence). The V gene lost 4 bases and the J gene lost 6 bases, with 11 bases spanning the gap. CDR3 size: 13 residues. In DNA, the CDR3 is TGTGCCAGCAGCCGAAGTACTATCAATGAGCAGTTCTTC. Amino acids: CASSRSTINEQFF. Using reference TRBV5-4 and TRBJ2-1 for the parts outside the CDR3, the full variable domain is ETGVTQSPTHLIKTRGQQVTLRCSSQSGHNTVSWYQQALGQGPQFIFQYYREEENGRGNFPPRFSGLQFPNYSSELNVNALELDDSALYLCASSRSTINEQFFGPGTRLTVL.

This clone was seen only a few times. The V call is TRBV28, the J call TRBJ2-7; 8 nucleotides align to TRBD1. The ends lost 2 bases at V and 2 bases at J; junction bases unmatched: 5. Germline V CDR1 and CDR2: MDHEN, SYDVKM. This CDR3 region has 15 residues. The CDR3 is CASSLPLTGAYEQYF. The CDR3 DNA reads TGTGCCAGCAGTTTACCCTTGACAGGGGCCTACGAGCAGTACTTC.